The rows below give T cell receptor beta chains drawn from one sample of a study of beta chain features in type 1 diabetes. Clones were read by immunoSEQ multiplex PCR, and TCRdb kept only the in-frame ones, dropping some. The data show hundreds of thousands of clones, with over 25% seen just once and about 0.065% held by the top ten. Sequences were obtained from naive CD4+ T cells from blood. These receptor sequences come from a man younger than 30 in good health. Each CDR3 is given with its conserved first and last residue. D genes are given only for firm matches. The size field is filled for only some rows; it gives once, few, many or a size class.

j_gene,v_gene,d_gene,abundance,CDR3nt,CDR3aa
TRBJ2-7,TRBV4-1,NA,NA,TGCGCCAGCAGCCCCGCGAATGGCCGAACTAACTCCTACGAGCAGTACTTC,CASSPANGRTNSYEQYF
TRBJ1-1,TRBV4-2,TRBD1,few,TGTGCCAGCAGCCAGGTACAGGGGCAAACTGAAGCTTTCTTT,CASSQVQGQTEAFF
TRBJ1-1,TRBV29-1,NA,few,TGCAGCGTTGAAGGGGTTGGGACTGAAGCTTTCTTT,CSVEGVGTEAFF
TRBJ2-1,TRBV23-1,TRBD1,few,TGCGCCAGCAGTCAATCGACAGGGGTCAGGGATGAGCAGTTCTTC,CASSQSTGVRDEQFF
TRBJ2-7,TRBV28,NA,NA,TGTGCCAGCAGTTTGAGCAGGGAACACGAGCAGTACTTC,CASSLSREHEQYF
TRBJ1-1,TRBV30,NA,NA,TGTGCCTGGAGGCACATGAACACTGAAGCTTTCTTT,CAWRHMNTEAFF
TRBJ1-5,TRBV25-1,NA,NA,TGTGCCAGCAGTGGGGAGGGCATAGGGCCCCAGCATTTT,CASSGEGIGPQHF
TRBJ2-7,TRBV7-9,TRBD2,NA,TGTGCCAGCAGCTTAGGCGGGAGGAGCTCCTACGAGCAGTACTTC,CASSLGGRSSYEQYF
TRBJ1-2,TRBV29-1,NA,NA,TGCAGCGTCGGGGATTCCTATGGCTACACCTTC,CSVGDSYGYTF
TRBJ1-1,TRBV29-1,NA,few,TGCAGCGTGAGGCCCAGGGTTTCTTACACTGAAGCTTTCTTT,CSVRPRVSYTEAFF
TRBJ2-3,TRBV6-9,TRBD2,NA,TGTGCCAGCAGTTACGCTAGCGGGGTTCTGGATACGCAGTATTTT,CASSYASGVLDTQYF
TRBJ2-5,TRBV21-1,NA,once,TGTGCCAGCAGCAAAGGTCAGGGGTGTCAGACCCAGTACTTC,CASSKGQGCQTQYF
TRBJ2-5,TRBV30,NA,NA,TGTGCCTCACACAGGGTCGGCGGGACCCAGTACTTC,CASHRVGGTQYF
TRBJ1-1,TRBV30,NA,few,TGTGCCTGGAAGGATTGGGAAACTGAAGCTTTCTTT,CAWKDWETEAFF
TRBJ1-1,TRBV30,TRBD1,NA,TGTGCCTGGACCTGGGACAGGGGGCGTAATGAAGCTTTCTTT,CAWTWDRGRNEAFF
TRBJ2-5,TRBV15,NA,NA,TGTGCCACGGCCGGGGCCGTAGAGACCCAGTACTTC,CATAGAVETQYF
TRBJ2-5,TRBV5-1,NA,NA,TGCGCCAGCAGCCCCGGTGGGGGTCAAGAGACCCAGTACTTC,CASSPGGGQETQYF
TRBJ2-7,TRBV2,NA,NA,TGTGCCAGCAGGGAAAAGCAGCAGTACTTC,CASREKQQYF
TRBJ2-5,TRBV29-1,NA,few,TGCAGCCTTCTCGACTTTTACCAAGAGACCCAGTACTTC,CSLLDFYQETQYF
TRBJ2-5,TRBV7-7,NA,NA,TGTGCTAGCAGCCCGAATGTGGACAGCCAAGAGACCCAGTACTTC,CASSPNVDSQETQYF
TRBJ2-3,TRBV10-3,TRBD2,NA,TGTGCCATCAGTGAATCTGGACTAGCGACCACAGATACGCAGTATTTT,CAISESGLATTDTQYF
TRBJ2-1,TRBV5-1,TRBD2,NA,TGCGCCAGCAGCATTAGCGGGAGTAGGGACAATGAGCAGTTCTTC,CASSISGSRDNEQFF
TRBJ2-3,TRBV9,TRBD1,few,TGTGCCAGCAGCGTAGGACCGGACAGGGGGAAAGATACGCAGTATTTT,CASSVGPDRGKDTQYF
TRBJ2-3,TRBV7-2,TRBD2,NA,TGTGCCAGCAGCTTAGGCGGGACACTAGCGGGAGGTACAGATACGCAGTATTTT,CASSLGGTLAGGTDTQYF
TRBJ1-1,TRBV6-6,NA,NA,TGTGCCAGCAGTTCCCTGCGCAGGGCTGACACTGAAGCTTTCTTT,CASSSLRRADTEAFF
TRBJ1-2,TRBV9,NA,few,TGTGCCAGCAGCGTAGATACTGAGTGGGGCTACACCTTC,CASSVDTEWGYTF
TRBJ2-1,TRBV5-4,TRBD2,NA,TGTGCCAGCAGCTTGATGGGACTAGCGTTCAATGAGCAGTTCTTC,CASSLMGLAFNEQFF
TRBJ2-6,TRBV7-9,NA,NA,TGTGCCAGCAGCACAGGGTATTCTGGGGCCAACGTCCTGACTTTC,CASSTGYSGANVLTF
TRBJ1-4,TRBV1,NA,NA,TGCACCAGCAGCCAAGCATGGAGGGGAGGCGAAAAACTGTTTTTT,CTSSQAWRGGEKLFF
TRBJ2-1,TRBV7-2,NA,NA,TGTGCCAGCAGCCAGGGACGGGCCTCCTACAATGAGCAGTTCTTC,CASSQGRASYNEQFF
TRBJ2-1,TRBV4-2,TRBD2,few,TGTGCCAGCAGCCCGATTACTAGCGGGAGGGCCTACAATGAGCAGTTCTTC,CASSPITSGRAYNEQFF
TRBJ1-1,TRBV19,NA,NA,TGTGCCACTGGGAAGGGGCTGAACACTGAAGCTTTCTTT,CATGKGLNTEAFF
TRBJ1-1,TRBV30,NA,NA,TGTGCCTGGAGAAGACAGGCGAACACTGAAGCTTTCTTT,CAWRRQANTEAFF
TRBJ1-5,TRBV28,NA,NA,TGTGCCAGCAGTTTGGGAGACAGGCTACGTCAGCCCCAGCATTTT,CASSLGDRLRQPQHF
TRBJ1-3,TRBV29-1,NA,NA,TGCAGCGTTGAAGATCCAGGCGGTCCGGTACCAAACACCATATATTTT,CSVEDPGGPVPNTIYF
TRBJ1-2,TRBV2,NA,NA,TGTGCCAGCAGTGAGCTAGCTAACTATGGCTACACCTTC,CASSELANYGYTF
TRBJ2-3,TRBV20-1,NA,NA,TGCAGTGCTAGGGGTAATACGCAGTATTTT,CSARGNTQYF
TRBJ2-1,TRBV9,NA,NA,TGTGCCAGCAGCGTAGACGGGGTCTACAATGAGCAGTTCTTC,CASSVDGVYNEQFF
TRBJ2-5,TRBV7-2,TRBD1,NA,TGTGCCAGCAGCTTAACAGGGGCTGGTGAGACCCAGTACTTC,CASSLTGAGETQYF
TRBJ1-2,TRBV30,NA,NA,TGTGCCTGGAGTGACACCTATGGCTACACCTTC,CAWSDTYGYTF
TRBJ2-1,TRBV9,TRBD2,NA,TGTGCCAGCAGCCCGTGGGAGGGGTCAGGTTATGAGCAGTTCTTC,CASSPWEGSGYEQFF
TRBJ1-3,TRBV7-2,NA,few,TGTGCCAGCAGCTCGCCGGACAGAAGCTCTGGAAACACCATATATTTT,CASSSPDRSSGNTIYF
TRBJ2-7,TRBV4-3,NA,few,TGCGCCAGCAGCCAGGGACTCCAGAGCTCCTACGAGCAGTACTTC,CASSQGLQSSYEQYF
TRBJ2-5,TRBV7-2,NA,NA,TGTGCCAGCAGCCTGTTCAGGGTAGAAGAGACCCAGTACTTC,CASSLFRVEETQYF
TRBJ2-3,TRBV7-3,NA,NA,TGTGCCAGCAGCTTAGGCCTGGCTAGCACAGATACGCAGTATTTT,CASSLGLASTDTQYF
TRBJ2-1,TRBV9,TRBD1,once,TGTGCCAGCAGCGTACAACTGGGACAGGGGGACAATGAGCAGTTCTTC,CASSVQLGQGDNEQFF
TRBJ2-3,TRBV29-1,TRBD2,few,TGCAGCGTCAGTAGGCGGGAGACCCCAGATACGCAGTATTTT,CSVSRRETPDTQYF
TRBJ2-4,TRBV2,TRBD1,NA,TGTGCCAGCATGCTGGACAGGGGTTTTTCCAAAAACATTCAGTACTTC,CASMLDRGFSKNIQYF
TRBJ1-4,TRBV4-2,NA,few,TGTGCCAGCAGCCAAGGGTGGGAGGGAGCAAGACTGTTTTTT,CASSQGWEGARLFF
TRBJ1-1,TRBV30,NA,NA,TGTGCCTGGAGGATCGAGCGGACGGCTGAAGCTTTCTTT,CAWRIERTAEAFF
TRBJ1-1,TRBV7-2,NA,NA,TGTGCCAGCAGCTTTATACCCGGGGCAACTGAAGCTTTCTTT,CASSFIPGATEAFF
TRBJ2-7,TRBV5-6,NA,few,TGTGCCAGCAGCTTGGCCTACGAGCAGTACTTC,CASSLAYEQYF
TRBJ2-3,TRBV4-3,TRBD2,once,TGCGCCAGCAGCCAAGACAGCGGGAGTCGTGCAGATACGCAGTATTTT,CASSQDSGSRADTQYF
TRBJ1-4,TRBV7-2,NA,few,TGTGCCAGCAGCTTCAGTCCAACTAATGAAAAACTGTTTTTT,CASSFSPTNEKLFF
TRBJ2-5,TRBV29-1,TRBD1,NA,TGCAGCGTTCAACGCACACGAGACAGGGTTGGAGAGACCCAGTACTTC,CSVQRTRDRVGETQYF
TRBJ2-2,TRBV25-1,TRBD1,NA,TGTGCCAGCAGTAAACGGACAGGGTACACCGGGGAGCTGTTTTTT,CASSKRTGYTGELFF
TRBJ1-2,TRBV6-5,NA,NA,TGTGCCAGCAGTTACTCGAACCGGGGGGTGGTCTATGGCTACACCTTC,CASSYSNRGVVYGYTF
TRBJ2-3,TRBV30,NA,NA,TGTGCCTGGAGGACAGATAGCACAGATACGCAGTATTTT,CAWRTDSTDTQYF
TRBJ2-5,TRBV9,NA,NA,TGTGCCAGCAGCTTCGGGACCCTGGCGGGAGAGACCCAGTACTTC,CASSFGTLAGETQYF
TRBJ1-5,TRBV29-1,TRBD1,NA,TGCAGCGTGGTTACAGGGGGCCGAGATCAGCCCCAGCATTTT,CSVVTGGRDQPQHF